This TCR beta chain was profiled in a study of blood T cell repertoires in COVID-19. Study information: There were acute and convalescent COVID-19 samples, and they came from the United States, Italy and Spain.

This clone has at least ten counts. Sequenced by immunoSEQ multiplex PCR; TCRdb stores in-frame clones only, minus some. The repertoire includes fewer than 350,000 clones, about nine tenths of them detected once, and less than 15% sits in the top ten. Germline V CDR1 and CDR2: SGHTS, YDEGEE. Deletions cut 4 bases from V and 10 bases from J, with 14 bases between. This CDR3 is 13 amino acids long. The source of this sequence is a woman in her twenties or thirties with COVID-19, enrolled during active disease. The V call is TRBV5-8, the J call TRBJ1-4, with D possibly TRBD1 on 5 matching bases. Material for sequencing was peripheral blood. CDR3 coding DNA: TGTGCCAGCAGCGTTTCCGGGACTGGAAAACTGTTTTTT. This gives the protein CASSVSGTGKLFF.